Described below is a single T cell receptor (beta chain) sequence and its context. Which antigen it targets is not known. For this mouse receptor, gene names and germline sequences are murine. The read terminates 1 residue ahead of where the CDR3 ends, so the germline J gene completes it. Library prep was done by the immunoSEQ multiplex PCR assay. Adaptive Biotechnologies performed the TCRbeta CDR3 sequencing at survey depth and reported CDR3 sequences, V/J genes, productive frequency and template counts. TCR beta CDR3 regions were amplified from genomic DNA rather than RNA. The authors' analysis ran thus. Jensen-Shannon divergence was used to quantify pairwise repertoire overlap between tissues, with a value of 1 indicating complete divergence and a value of 0 indicating identical repertoires. Based on pairwise JSD values, tissues were grouped by single-linkage agglomerative hierarchical clustering, and the results were shown as dendrograms. GLIPH2 was applied to all patient samples using simulation_depth 1000, kmer_min_depth 3, and cdr3_length_cutoff 8, and only groups with more than two unique CDR3s were retained. In a standardized tissue-overlap score, Jaccard GLIPH-group overlap across patients was extrapolated to a standard repertoire size of 1000 clones. Linear mixed-effect models, with tissue as a fixed effect and individual as a random effect, were used to test how diversity related to clinical or experimental variables. Imported from immuneACCESS, the table was reduced by TCRdb to in-frame sequences with V and J called. These copies leave out some clones; in studies compared against another copy, an unresolved V gene accounts for under half, and the cause of the remainder is not known. V and J calls and clone size are given by that table; D and trimming were obtained from the DNA. In this sample the table shows 8,700 or so clones, about half of which occur a single time. Of the sample, approximately 6.5% is held by the ten largest clones.

The CDR3 sequence holds 13 residues, the cysteine and phenylalanine included. The DNA shown is the part of the CDR3 that was read: 36 bases, in frame from base 1. At the junction V is shortened by 4 bases and J by 0 bases, with 5 bases in between. Taken from the germline V gene (reference sequence), the CDR1 and CDR2 loops are KGHPV and FQNQEV. This sample is part of a study of tissue T cells after allogeneic stem cell transplantation (dated by TCRdb to between 2021 and 2024). For context, the study as a whole: TCR beta repertoires were profiled across many tissues obtained from research autopsies of patients with and without GVHD, as well as in mouse models of GVHD. The human arm was conducted as a prospective observational study, and neither blinding nor randomization was performed. The paper's findings and limits, for the study overall: Only a few T cell clones appeared in more than one patient, yet motif-based clustering showed tissue-specific repertoire signatures that were shared between patients. In both patients and mice, only a limited portion of the TCR repertoire detected in tissues was captured by blood and spleen T cells. The study did not determine which tissue TCRs were alloreactive or antigen-specific, and some clones might have been persisting host cells. The patient cohort was small and varied clinically, and sampling depth was recognized as a limitation. Within patients, how anatomically similar tissues were was a major factor shaping TCR repertoire composition, regardless of disease or transplant status.

In light of the paper, this sample's time point label describes: mouse harvest day 7 after allogeneic transplant. Each mouse graft, delivered by tail vein injection, combined 10^6 splenic CD5+ T cells with 10^7 T-cell-depleted bone marrow cells. GVHD in mice was modeled with a major MHC-mismatch B6 (H2b) into BALB/c (H2d) model, and tissues were profiled at day 7 or 14. On day 7 or 14 post-transplant, mouse tissues and retro-orbital blood were harvested with separate sterile tools for each animal, and livers were flushed beforehand. Before genomic DNA was isolated with the DNeasy Blood & Tissue Kit, mouse tissues were minced with razor blades in buffered saline.

The sequenced material came from gut tissue. Recombination linked TRBV26 to TRBJ2-3; the D gene is unclear. The origin of this receptor is a female BALB/c mouse given C57BL/6 T cells with graft-versus-host disease after an allogeneic hematopoietic cell transplant. The covered CDR3 bases are TGTGCCAGCAGTCCAGTTAGTGCAGAAACGCTGTAT. This sequence encodes CASSPVSAETLY. The CDR3 in its entirety is CASSPVSAETLYF.